This entry lists 11 T cell receptor beta chains sequenced from one sample in a study of blood T cell repertoires in COVID-19. Assay: immunoSEQ multiplex PCR; the TCRdb copy retains only in-frame clones and omits some. The sample holds some 76,000 clones; 82% are singletons and the top ten take 27%. Sequenced input: peripheral blood. These receptors were obtained from a human donor in a cohort sampled during active COVID-19.

This chain links TRBV6-6 with TRBJ2-3, with D uncertain. V lost 2 bases to trimming and J lost 1 base, with 7 bases between them. CDR1 is MNHNY and CDR2 is SVGAGI in the germline V gene (reference sequence). The CDR3 is 14 residues long. The CDR3 nucleotides are TGTGCCAGCAGTTACATCCGGGGCACAGATACGCAGTATTTT. Amino acids: CASSYIRGTDTQYF.

V gene TRBV2 combines with J gene TRBJ1-4, with D possibly TRBD1 on 5 matching bases. CDR1 SNHLY and CDR2 FYNNEI come from the germline V gene. This CDR3 is 15 amino acids long. Trimming removed 4 bases at V and 3 bases at J, with 12 bases between. The CDR3 DNA reads TGTGCCAGCAGTGGATCAGGGTGGGCTAATGAAAAACTGTTTTTT. Its protein product is CASSGSGWANEKLFF.

In this sample, this clone turned up a few times. The chain recombines TRBV19 with TRBJ2-7; D possibly corresponds to TRBD1 (6 bases). The CDR3 has 14 amino acids. Germline assignment: CDR1 LNHDA and CDR2 SQIVND (reference sequence). The germline V and J ends were trimmed by 3 bases and 2 bases, with 11 bases remaining between them. CDR3 amino acids: CASSITRDTYEQYF. CDR3 nucleotides: TGTGCCAGTAGTATTACTAGGGACACCTACGAGCAGTACTTC.

The chain has TRBV7-8 and TRBJ2-7; TRBD2 agrees at 9 bases. CDR3 length: 15 residues. V was clipped by 1 base and J by 1 base; unmatched bases: 2. CDR1 and CDR2 (germline): SGHVS, FQNEAQ. The CDR3 loop is CASSLVSGGSYEQYF. The CDR3 DNA is TGTGCCAGCAGCTTAGTGAGCGGGGGGTCCTACGAGCAGTACTTC.

V usage is TRBV3-1 (or the pseudogene TRBV3-2) and J usage is TRBJ2-3; TRBD2 matches at 7 bases. V dropped 6 bases and J dropped 1; count of bases not matched to a gene: 7. This CDR3 region has 15 residues. Germline CDR1 LGHDT, CDR2 YNNKEL (reference sequence). For the CDR3, the DNA is TGTGCCAGCAGACCCGCGGGGGTGGGCACAGATACGCAGTATTTT. Amino acids: CASRPAGVGTDTQYF.

The rearrangement uses TRBV2 and TRBJ2-1, with D possibly matching TRBD1 (6 bases). CDR3 length: 13 amino acids. The germline V gene has CDR1 SNHLY and CDR2 FYNNEI. V shed 6 bases and J shed 5 bases, with 11 bases lying between them. As DNA, the CDR3 is TGTGCCAGCAGCCGGGACACTCACAATGAGCAGTTCTTC. This codes for CASSRDTHNEQFF.

The rearrangement joins TRBV29-1 to TRBJ1-1; 8 positions agree with TRBD1. Germline CDR1 reads SQVTM; CDR2 reads ANQGSEA. V lost 3 bases, J lost 4 bases, and 7 bases stayed unmatched. The CDR3 has 14 residues. The DNA of the CDR3 is TGCAGCGTTGAGTCGACAGGGGCGGGCACTGAAGCTTTCTTT. Its protein is CSVESTGAGTEAFF.

The chain carries TRBV19 and TRBJ1-6; 7 bases line up with TRBD1. CDR3 length: 14 amino acids. V dropped 5 bases and J dropped 4; count of bases not matched to a gene: 2. The germline CDR1 and CDR2 sequences are LNHDA and SQIVND (reference sequence). CDR3 DNA: TGTGCCAGTAGTGAGACAGGGTATAATTCACCCCTCCACTTT. It is translated as CASSETGYNSPLHF.

V and J are TRBV4-2 and TRBJ1-6, with D possibly TRBD1 on 6 matching bases. Trimming shortened V by 0 bases and J by 2 bases, and 11 bases separated the two germline ends. CDR1 and CDR2 (germline): LGHNA, YNFKEQ. This CDR3 spans 17 amino acids. Written as DNA, the CDR3 is TGTGCCAGCAGCCAAGAAGGGGGATCGGCCTATAATTCACCCCTCCACTTT. Amino acids: CASSQEGGSAYNSPLHF.

V is TRBV7-2 and J is TRBJ1-1; the D is unclear. CDR3 length equals 13 residues. The germline gives CDR1 SGHTA, CDR2 FQGNSA. V was shortened by 6 bases and J by 6 bases, with 14 bases between the two germline ends. The CDR3 nucleotides are TGTGCCAGCAGGCCACCGAGCTTCCCTGAAGCTTTCTTT. The encoded protein is CASRPPSFPEAFF.

This clone showed up just a few times. The chain combines TRBV9 with TRBJ2-3; the D gene is possibly TRBD2 (6 bases). Trimming shortened V by 3 bases and J by 3 bases, and 11 bases separated the two germline ends. Per the germline V gene, CDR1 is SGDLS and CDR2 is YYNGEE. The CDR3 loop spans 14 amino acids. The CDR3 coding sequence is TGTGCCAGCAGCGGTTTAGCGGATACAGATACGCAGTATTTT. Its translation: CASSGLADTDTQYF.